The present T cell receptor (beta chain) was sequenced within a study of blood T cells in healthy people across ages. Together with a sample-barcoded 5' primer, a J-beta primer mix was included in a second PCR lasting roughly 6 to 12 cycles. In TCRdb, the 5' RACE reads were re-called with MiXCR into one record per CDR3 protein. The table has roughly 800,000 distinct CDR3 sequences, 55% to 70% seen once. The CDR3 is 16 amino acids. CDR1 and CDR2 from the germline V gene are LGHNA and YSLEER. The germline V and J ends were trimmed by 4 bases and 2 bases, with 17 bases remaining between them. Points on this clonotype: Its antigen is as yet unknown.

Whole-study findings and limits: Among T cells, TCR beta diversity per million cells dropped roughly linearly as age rose.

Sequenced input: blood. The chain couples TRBV4-3 to TRBJ1-2; D is uncertain. This TCR was sampled from a man aged 25 to 40 in good health. As DNA, the CDR3 is TGCGCCAGCAGCCGAGAGGATAGAGGGCAGAACTATGGCTACACCTTC. It yields the protein CASSREDRGQNYGYTF.